Shown below are 12 T cell receptor beta chains from a single sample sequenced in a study of T cells in localized non-small cell lung cancer. Profiling relied on immunoSEQ multiplex PCR, and the TCRdb table lists in-frame clones only, not all of them. Here the sample spans around 25,000 clones, more than 90% being singletons. Sequences were derived from peripheral blood, sampled before any cancer treatment. These receptor sequences come from a man aged 35 to 70 with stage III squamous cell lung carcinoma.

This chain joins TRBV15 and TRBJ2-1, with 13 bases lining up with TRBD2. The CDR3 extends over 15 amino acids. Trimming took 6 bases from V and 2 from J; bases not matched to a gene: 1. Germline CDR1 and CDR2: LNHNV and YYDKDF (reference sequence). The CDR3 bases are TGTGCCACCAGTGGACTAGCGGGAGCCTACAATGAGCAGTTCTTC. This gives the protein CATSGLAGAYNEQFF.

The CDR3 bases are TGTGCCATCAGTAGTCTGGGGAACACTGAAGCTTTCTTT. Residues: CAISSLGNTEAFF. The chain uses TRBV10-3 and TRBJ1-1, with D hard to call. Germline CDR1 reads ENHRY; CDR2 reads SYGVKD. CDR3 size: 13 residues. Between the trimmed V and J ends, which lost 5 bases and 1 base, there was a span of 8 bases.

The chain has TRBV7-3 and TRBJ2-3; D uncertain. Trimming removed 0 bases at V and 1 base at J, with 5 bases between. This CDR3 comprises 14 residues. Germline V gene sequence: CDR1 SGHTA, CDR2 FQGTGA. The CDR3 region has the DNA TGTGCCAGCAGCTTAACCTCTGGCACAGATACGCAGTATTTT. Translated: CASSLTSGTDTQYF.

This sequence joins TRBV7-6 and TRBJ2-7, with D tentatively TRBD1 (6 bases). CDR1 is SGHVS, CDR2 FNYEAQ, per germline. The CDR3 sequence is 14 residues long. Between the trimmed V and J ends, which lost 4 bases and 7 bases, there was a span of 17 bases. In DNA form, the CDR3 reads TGTGCCAGCAGCTCGGGGACATTTATTCAGGAGCAGTACTTC. Protein sequence: CASSSGTFIQEQYF. Full variable domain (rest looked up from reference TRBV7-6 and TRBJ2-7): GAGVSQSPRYKVTKRGQDVALRCDPISGHVSLYWYRQALGQGPEFLTYFNYEAQQDKSGLPNDRFSAERPEGSISTLTIQRTEQRDSAMYRCASSSGTFIQEQYFGPGTRLTVT.

For the CDR3, the DNA is TGTGCCAGCAGGCCCACAGGGGCGGCGGACACCATATATTTT. Its translation: CASRPTGAADTIYF. V is TRBV2 and J is TRBJ1-3; the match to TRBD1 covers 7 bases. The CDR3 is made up of 14 amino acids. The J segment lost 8 bases and the V segment lost 6 bases, leaving 10 bases of the junction unmatched. Looked up from germline, CDR1 is SNHLY and CDR2 is FYNNEI.

The chain is built from TRBV9 and TRBJ2-5; 14 bases are shared with TRBD2. With 3 bases clipped from V and 5 bases from J, the junction kept 6 bases outside the gene matches. CDR3 length: 16 residues. Germline values: CDR1 SGDLS, CDR2 YYNGEE. The CDR3 DNA is TGTGCCAGCAGCGCCAGACTAGCGGGAGGGCAGGAGACCCAGTACTTC. It is translated as CASSARLAGGQETQYF. Complete variable domain (other parts from reference TRBV9 and TRBJ2-5): DSGVTQTPKHLITATGQRVTLRCSPRSGDLSVYWYQQSLDQGLQFLIQYYNGEERAKGNILERFSAQQFPDLHSELNLSSLELGDSALYFCASSARLAGGQETQYFGPGTRLLVL.

The J gene is TRBJ2-5, the V gene TRBV7-2, with 14 bases that match TRBD2. The germline V gene encodes CDR1 SGHTA and CDR2 FQGNSA. The CDR3 totals 16 residues. V shed 0 bases, J shed 5 bases, and the junction held 2 bases outside the gene matches. The CDR3 loop is CASSLARTSGRETQYF. CDR3 coding DNA: TGTGCCAGCAGCTTAGCGCGGACTAGCGGGAGGGAGACCCAGTACTTC.

The chain recombines TRBV9 with TRBJ1-5, with D unresolved. Germline V lookup: CDR1 SGDLS, CDR2 YYNGEE. V was clipped by 2 bases and J by 5 bases, with 11 bases between them. The CDR3 is 14 residues long. The CDR3 loop reads CASSVGEGDQPQHF. For the CDR3, the DNA is TGTGCCAGCAGCGTCGGGGAGGGCGATCAGCCCCAGCATTTT.

The CDR3 here is CASSLLAEPYNEQFF. CDR3 nucleotides: TGTGCCAGCAGCTTACTAGCGGAACCCTACAATGAGCAGTTCTTC. This chain connects TRBV9 to TRBJ2-1, with TRBD2 matching over 8 bases. The J segment lost 2 bases and the V segment lost 4 bases, leaving 5 bases of the junction unmatched. Germline V lookup: CDR1 SGDLS, CDR2 YYNGEE. CDR3 length: 15 amino acids.

This clone was seen once. The chain couples TRBV6-6 to TRBJ2-5, with D unclear. Germline V lookup: CDR1 MNHNY, CDR2 SVGAGI (reference sequence). The CDR3 has 13 amino acids. V lost 6 bases and J 4 bases, leaving 12 bases between the germline ends. The CDR3 is CASRPPVSETQYF. The CDR3, as DNA: TGTGCCAGCAGACCCCCTGTATCAGAGACCCAGTACTTC.

J is TRBJ2-7 and V is TRBV9; D perhaps matches TRBD1 (5 bases). The V and J ends lost 0 bases and 2 bases respectively, with 12 bases between them. The CDR3 sequence is 15 residues long. Germline V gene sequence: CDR1 SGDLS, CDR2 YYNGEE. The CDR3 DNA is TGTGCCAGCAGCGTAGGGTCGAACAGGCCCTACGAGCAGTACTTC. Encoded protein: CASSVGSNRPYEQYF.

The chain has TRBV5-1 and TRBJ1-5; weak D call: TRBD1 (6 bases). Germline V gives CDR1 SGHRS, CDR2 YFSETQ. There are 14 residues in the CDR3. Trimming removed 4 bases from V and 4 bases from J, with 12 bases in between. The CDR3 region has the DNA TGCGCCAGCAGCCCTCAGGGGCTTAATCAGCCCCAGCATTTT. This encodes CASSPQGLNQPQHF. Together with reference TRBV5-1 and TRBJ1-5, the CDR3 gives the full variable domain: KAGVTQTPRYLIKTRGQQVTLSCSPISGHRSVSWYQQTPGQGLQFLFEYFSETQRNKGNFPGRFSGRQFSNSRSEMNVSTLELGDSALYLCASSPQGLNQPQHFGDGTRLSIL.